A selection of T cell receptor beta chains follows, all from one sample in a study of radiotherapy plus CTLA-4 blockade in lung cancer. TCRdb keeps only in-frame clones here, not all; method: immunoSEQ multiplex PCR. This sample has some 2,700 clones, with around 78% found just once. The sample was tumor tissue, taken from a patient treated with radiotherapy plus ipilimumab. All receptors derive from a human donor with non-small cell lung cancer that progressed on radiotherapy plus ipilimumab. The CDR3 runs from the conserved cysteine through the conserved F or W. D genes are given only for firm matches. Not every row has a clone size; where given, it reads once, few, many or a size class.

CDR3 DNA	CDR3 protein	V gene	clone size	D gene	J gene
TGTGCCAGCAGCGTCGGAGGGGGGGGCTACGAGCAGTACTTC	CASSVGGGGYEQYF	TRBV9	-	-	TRBJ2-7
TGTGCCAGCAGCGTAGCCAGCCAGGGTACTGAAGCTTTCTTT	CASSVASQGTEAFF	TRBV9	-	-	TRBJ1-1
TGTGCCAGCAGTCCCCCCCGGAATAACACTGAAGCTTTCTTT	CASSPPRNNTEAFF	TRBV28	-	-	TRBJ1-1
TGTGCCAGCAGCACCGGGAAGCCTAAGGGATTGGAACAAGGCTACGAGCAGTACTTC	CASSTGKPKGLEQGYEQYF	TRBV28	few	-	TRBJ2-7
TGCGCCAGCAGCTTGAGGGCGGGGGTCACAGATACGCAGTATTTT	CASSLRAGVTDTQYF	TRBV5-1	-	TRBD2	TRBJ2-3
TGTGCTAGCAGCTTAGACGGCAGCCAAGAGACCCAGTACTTC	CASSLDGSQETQYF	TRBV7-7	-	-	TRBJ2-5
TGTGCCAGCAGTTTATCGCGGCAGGGGAGAGAGACCCAGTACTTC	CASSLSRQGRETQYF	TRBV27	-	-	TRBJ2-5
TGTGCCAGCAGCCTCCCAACTGGGGGGCTCTCCTACGAGCAGTACTTC	CASSLPTGGLSYEQYF	TRBV28	-	-	TRBJ2-7
TGCAGCGTTGAAGAAACAGGACTCGGGAGCGAAAAACTGTTTTTT	CSVEETGLGSEKLFF	TRBV29-1	-	-	TRBJ1-4
TGTGCCAGTAGTATCGACCACCCGCGGGGCTACGAGCAGTACTTC	CASSIDHPRGYEQYF	TRBV19	-	-	TRBJ2-7
TGTGCCTGGAGTGTAAGTCGGTACTATGGCTACACCTTC	CAWSVSRYYGYTF	TRBV30	-	-	TRBJ1-2
TGTGCCAGCAGTGAACTGACTAGCTTGGAGACCCAGTACTTC	CASSELTSLETQYF	TRBV2	-	TRBD2	TRBJ2-5
TGTGCCAGCAGTTCCCTGGGGACAGAAAGTAATGGCTACACCTTC	CASSSLGTESNGYTF	TRBV2	once	TRBD1	TRBJ1-2
TGTGCCAGCAGCTTAGCGCAGGAGCAGTTCTTC	CASSLAQEQFF	TRBV7-2	-	-	TRBJ2-1
TGTGCCAGCAGCCCGGCGGACAGGGGGCATCAGCCCCAGCATTTT	CASSPADRGHQPQHF	TRBV27	-	TRBD1	TRBJ1-5
TGTGCCAGCGCGGGGGGAGAAGAGACCCAGTACTTC	CASAGGEETQYF	TRBV6-5	-	TRBD2	TRBJ2-5
TGTGCCAGCAGCCCCATAACAGGGAACACTGAAGCTTTCTTT	CASSPITGNTEAFF	TRBV27	-	-	TRBJ1-1
TGTGCCAGCAGTTACACAGGGGACAGCGCCCACTTC	CASSYTGDSAHF	TRBV6-6	-	TRBD1	TRBJ2-5
TGTGCCTGGAGTTCCGGGGGACATGGCTACACCTTC	CAWSSGGHGYTF	TRBV30	-	-	TRBJ1-2
TGTGCCAGCAGTTCCGCCCTAAATGGCTACACCTTC	CASSSALNGYTF	TRBV28	-	-	TRBJ1-2
TGTGCCAGCTCACGGACTAGCACAGATACGCAGTATTTT	CASSRTSTDTQYF	TRBV18	-	-	TRBJ2-3
TGCGCCAGCAGCCAAATCGGGGGGCGCGACGAGCAGTACTTC	CASSQIGGRDEQYF	TRBV4-3	-	-	TRBJ2-7
TGTGCCAGCAGCTTGCTGACAGGGGACACTGAAGCTTTCTTT	CASSLLTGDTEAFF	TRBV5-4	-	TRBD1	TRBJ1-1
TGTGCCAGCAGCTTCCGGGAGAGGTACGAGCAGTACTTC	CASSFRERYEQYF	TRBV7-9	-	-	TRBJ2-7
TGTGCCAGCAGCCCCCGGACTAGCACAGATACGCAGTATTTT	CASSPRTSTDTQYF	TRBV4-2	-	-	TRBJ2-3
TGTGCTAGTGGTTTACAGGGGAACACTGAAGCTTTCTTT	CASGLQGNTEAFF	TRBV12-5	few	-	TRBJ1-1
TGTGCCAGCACATGGACAGGGGCCAATGAGCAGTTCTTC	CASTWTGANEQFF	TRBV27	few	TRBD1	TRBJ2-1
TGTGCCAGTAGTATAGTAGGCGGGGTGTCTGTACTGGATGAGCAGTTCTTC	CASSIVGGVSVLDEQFF	TRBV19	-	-	TRBJ2-1
TGTGCCAGCAGCGTTTCCGGGTCCAATGAGCAGTTCTTC	CASSVSGSNEQFF	TRBV9	once	-	TRBJ2-1
TGTGCCAGCAGTGAAGGTTACAATCAGCCCCAGCATTTT	CASSEGYNQPQHF	TRBV2	-	-	TRBJ1-5
TGTGCCAGCACCCCCACGGGGTCCACAGATACGCAGTATTTT	CASTPTGSTDTQYF	TRBV11-2	-	-	TRBJ2-3
TGTGCCAGCAGAGGACTAGCGGGTTCCTACGAGCAGTACTTC	CASRGLAGSYEQYF	TRBV6-9	-	TRBD2	TRBJ2-7
TGTGCCAGCAGCTTGGGGACAGGGGGAGGAGGCTACACCTTC	CASSLGTGGGGYTF	TRBV7-9	-	TRBD1	TRBJ1-2
TGTGCCAGCAGTTTCGGGACAGGGGTAGTTTTGTACTTC	CASSFGTGVVLYF	TRBV27	-	TRBD1	TRBJ2-7
TGCGCCAGCAGCCAAGAGAGTAGTCATAGCAATCAGCCCCAGCATTTT	CASSQESSHSNQPQHF	TRBV4-1	-	-	TRBJ1-5
TGTGCCAGCAGTCCCTTGGACAGCTACGAGCAGTACTTC	CASSPLDSYEQYF	TRBV6-1	-	-	TRBJ2-7
TGTGCCAGCAGTTCCACAGGGCTCAACACTGAAGCTTTCTTT	CASSSTGLNTEAFF	TRBV27	-	-	TRBJ1-1
TGTGCCACCAGCAGAGAGGCGGCGGGAGGGGGAGAGACCCAGTACTTC	CATSREAAGGGETQYF	TRBV15	once	TRBD2	TRBJ2-5
TGTGCCGGCCGGGACAGGGGGCAGGAGACCCAGTACTTC	CAGRDRGQETQYF	TRBV30	-	TRBD1	TRBJ2-5
TGTGCCAGCAGCCCTGCGGGCCAAAACTACGAGCAGTACTTC	CASSPAGQNYEQYF	TRBV5-6	-	-	TRBJ2-7
TGTGCCAGCAGTCCCAATTACGCAGCTTTCTTT	CASSPNYAAFF	TRBV28	-	-	TRBJ1-1
TGTGCCAGCAGCTTTAGCCAGGGAGAATTTCCCGGCAACGAGCAGTACTTC	CASSFSQGEFPGNEQYF	TRBV7-9	-	-	TRBJ2-7
TGTGCCAGTAGTATAGCGCTGCCAACGGAGCAGTTCTTC	CASSIALPTEQFF	TRBV19	-	-	TRBJ2-1
TGTGCCAGCAGCCTCCAGTCCTACGAGCAGTACTTC	CASSLQSYEQYF	TRBV11-2	-	-	TRBJ2-7
TGCGCCAGCAGCTTGGTTCCGCGAAACTCTGGAAACACCATATATTTT	CASSLVPRNSGNTIYF	TRBV5-1	-	-	TRBJ1-3